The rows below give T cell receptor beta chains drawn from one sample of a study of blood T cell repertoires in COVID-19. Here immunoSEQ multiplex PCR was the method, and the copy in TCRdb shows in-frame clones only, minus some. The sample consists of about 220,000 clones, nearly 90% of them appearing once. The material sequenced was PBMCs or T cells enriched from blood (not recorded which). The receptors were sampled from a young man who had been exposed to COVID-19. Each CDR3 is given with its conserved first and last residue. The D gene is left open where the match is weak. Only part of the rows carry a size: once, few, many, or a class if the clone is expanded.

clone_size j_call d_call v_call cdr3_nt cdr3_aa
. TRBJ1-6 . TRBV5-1 TGCGCCAGCAGCTTTGGAGGGGCCTCCTATAATTCACCCCTCCACTTT CASSFGGASYNSPLHF
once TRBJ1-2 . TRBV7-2 TGTGCCAGCAGCTCAATGAACGGACACCCTAACTATGGCTACACCTTC CASSSMNGHPNYGYTF
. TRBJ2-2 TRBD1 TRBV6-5 TGTGCCAGCAATTTCAGGGGGACCGGGGAGCTGTTTTTT CASNFRGTGELFF
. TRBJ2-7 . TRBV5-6 TGTGCCAGCAGCTTGGTAGCGGTTAGCGAGCAGTACTTC CASSLVAVSEQYF
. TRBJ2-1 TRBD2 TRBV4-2 TGTGCCAGCAGCCAAGAAAGGTTAGCGGGGGGGCCAACAAGCTACAATGAGCAGTTCTTC CASSQERLAGGPTSYNEQFF
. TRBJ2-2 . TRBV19 TGTGCCAGTAGAGGGGGACATCTCACCGGGGAGCTGTTTTTT CASRGGHLTGELFF
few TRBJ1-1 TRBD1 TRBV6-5 TGTGCCAGCAGTTACACAGGGGTGAACACTGAAGCTTTCTTT CASSYTGVNTEAFF
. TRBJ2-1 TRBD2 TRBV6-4 TGTGCCAGCAGAACCTCGGGGGGCTCCTACAATGAGCAGTTCTTC CASRTSGGSYNEQFF
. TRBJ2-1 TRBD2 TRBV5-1 TGCGCCACCACTTTTTCCGGGACTAGATCCTACAATGAGCAGTTCTTC CATTFSGTRSYNEQFF
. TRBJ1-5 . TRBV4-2 TGTGCCAGCAGCCTCGGAGAGGACTCCTATCAGCCCCAGCATTTT CASSLGEDSYQPQHF
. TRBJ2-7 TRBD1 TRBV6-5 TGTGCCAGCAGCCTTCGGGACAGGGCAGCCGAGCAGTACTTC CASSLRDRAAEQYF
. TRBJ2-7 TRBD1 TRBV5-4 TGTGCCAGCAGCTTCAGGGACAGCAACGAGCAGTACTTC CASSFRDSNEQYF
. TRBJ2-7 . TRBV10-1 TGCGCCAGCAGTGAGTCGGAGGGGGGGTACCATCTCTACGAGCAGTACTTC CASSESEGGYHLYEQYF
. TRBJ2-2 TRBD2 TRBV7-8 TGTGCCAGCAGCTTATGGACTAGCGGCAACACCGGGGAGCTGTTTTTT CASSLWTSGNTGELFF
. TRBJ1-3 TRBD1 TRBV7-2 TGTGCCAGCAGCGCGGGACAGGAGTATGCCTATACCATATATTTT CASSAGQEYAYTIYF
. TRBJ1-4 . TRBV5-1 TGCGCCAGCAGCTTGTGGAGGTTTCCCCCCCCGTTAGATAATGAAAAACTGTTTTTT CASSLWRFPPPLDNEKLFF
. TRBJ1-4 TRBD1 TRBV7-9 TGTGCCAGCAGCCAGACAGGGGAACGAGGTGAAAAACTGTTTTTT CASSQTGERGEKLFF
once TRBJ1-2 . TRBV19 TGTGCCAGTAGTATTACGACAGACATCTATGGCTACACCTTC CASSITTDIYGYTF
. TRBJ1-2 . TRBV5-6 TGTGCCGAACAGGGACTAAGCTATGGCTACACCTTC CAEQGLSYGYTF
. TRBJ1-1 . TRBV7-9 TGTGCCAGCAGCCCCAGGACCTACCGGAGGGACACTGAAGCTTTCTTT CASSPRTYRRDTEAFF
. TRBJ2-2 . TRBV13 TGTGCCAGCAGCTCCAAACGACCTGACAGGAGTACGAACACCGGGGAGCTGTTTTTT CASSSKRPDRSTNTGELFF
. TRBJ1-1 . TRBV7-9 TGTGCCAGCAGCTTACCGGTTTTGAACACTGAAGCTTTCTTT CASSLPVLNTEAFF
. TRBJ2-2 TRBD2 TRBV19 TGTGCCAGTAGTATCGGGGGGGCGGACACCGGGGAGCTGTTTTTT CASSIGGADTGELFF
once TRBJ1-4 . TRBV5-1 TGCGCCAGCAGCTTGGAGGGAGGATCGGCTAATGAAAAACTGTTTTTT CASSLEGGSANEKLFF
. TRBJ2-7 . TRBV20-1 TGCAGTGCTAGTCCCCGGAGCGGCTACTACGAGCAGTACTTC CSASPRSGYYEQYF
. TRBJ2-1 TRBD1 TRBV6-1 TGTGCCAGCAGTGAGAGGACAGGGGGCGGTTTGAATGAGCAGTTCTTC CASSERTGGGLNEQFF
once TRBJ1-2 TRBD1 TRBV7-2 TGTGCCAGCTCAGGGACAGCTTATGGCTACACCTTC CASSGTAYGYTF
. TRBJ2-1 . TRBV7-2 TGTGCCAGCAGCTCGGGTGTTACCAATGAGCAGTTCTTC CASSSGVTNEQFF
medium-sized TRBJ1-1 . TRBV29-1 TGCAGCGCCAGGGAGGATGGTGAAGCTTTCTTT CSAREDGEAFF
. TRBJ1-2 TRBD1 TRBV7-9 TGTGCCAGCAGCGATGACGGACAGGGGGCCTACTATGGCTACACCTTC CASSDDGQGAYYGYTF
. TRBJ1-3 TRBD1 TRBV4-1 TGCGCCAGCAAACGTAGGACAGGAGATGGAAACACCATATATTTT CASKRRTGDGNTIYF